The clone carrying this T cell receptor (beta chain) has just one count. Its matching antigen is unknown. The record originates from a study of CD8 T cells in Susac syndrome. Study-level results: By the study's own acknowledgment, its TCR sequencing and HLA analysis included relatively few individuals.

Looked up from germline, CDR1 is SQVTM and CDR2 is ANQGSEA. The CDR3 runs to 13 residues. Trimming took 5 bases from V and 4 from J; bases not matched to a gene: 4. Sequencing of TCR beta was carried out in blood CD8+ and CD4+ T cells. An input of 0.5 to 1 ug of RNA was subjected to reverse transcription using random hexamers. immunoSEQ multiplex PCR amplified TCR beta CDR3 across 54 Vbeta, 13 Jbeta. TCRdb re-called the immunoSEQ multiplex PCR reads with MiXCR, one entry per CDR3 protein. The data contain 150,000 or so distinct CDR3 sequences, roughly 94% of them singletons. The chain links TRBV29-1 to TRBJ2-1, with TRBD2 matching over 8 bases. The sequence was obtained from a human donor with multiple sclerosis. Sequenced sample: CD4+ T cells from PBMCs. For the CDR3, the DNA is TGCAGCGTTCAAAAGCGGGGGTACAATGAGCAGTTCTTC. It yields the protein CSVQKRGYNEQFF.